This T cell receptor (beta chain) is drawn from a study of OX40 agonist ivuxolimab in advanced cancers. A remark on this clone: Its antigen is still unknown.

The repertoire was sequenced with immunoSEQ multiplex PCR; TCRdb's copy has only in-frame clones and lacks some. The repertoire holds roughly 76,000 clones, roughly 86% seen once, with 2.5% in the top ten. General observations from the study: Expanded clones tended on average to be more numerous among CD8+ T cells than CD4+.

V was shortened by 7 bases and J by 0 bases, with 16 bases between the two germline ends. This CDR3 is 16 amino acids long. Germline-derived CDR1 and CDR2 are WSHSY and SAAADI. This chain joins TRBV10-2 and TRBJ1-5; TRBD1 is a possible D gene (6 bases). The source was CD4+ or CD8+ T cells sorted from blood, collected in a trial of the OX40 agonist ivuxolimab. The clonotype was recovered from an adult with an advanced solid tumor such as melanoma, head and neck, liver or kidney cancer. CDR3 DNA sequence: TGCGCCAGCAACCCCTCGGACAGCTATAGCAATCAGCCCCAGCATTTT. Translated: CASNPSDSYSNQPQHF.